This T cell receptor beta chain came from a study of regulatory T cells in long-lasting Graves disease. Study at large: Over 5 years of antithyroid drugs with positive TSH receptor antibodies was taken to mean persistent Graves' disease. Notes on the study in general: Repertoires from persistent disease leaned toward TRBV28, TRBJ1-2 and TRBJ2-5. TCR diversity was lower in persistent Graves' patients than in newly diagnosed ones.

Notes on this clonotype: Its specificity is not known.

Regarding time point: persistent/refractory GD, antithyroid drugs over 5 years with positive TRAb. There was RNA extracted from PBMCs, and the TCR library was made from it. Diagnosis followed American Thyroid Association guidelines for Graves' disease. Germline CDR1 reads LGHDT; CDR2 reads YNNKEL (reference sequence). This CDR3 is built from 12 residues. The V end was cut by 6 bases, the J end by 6 bases, with 10 bases between. With iRepertoire HTBI primers and Arm-PCR of CDR3 regions, TCR beta libraries were built. TCRdb called the multiplex PCR reads again in MiXCR, with one record for every CDR3 protein. The sample yields over 300,000 distinct CDR3 sequences, roughly a fifth seen once.

The chain recombines TRBV3-1 with TRBJ2-3; D is undetermined. The sequence was collected from a female donor with Graves disease. Sequenced here: peripheral blood mononuclear cells (PBMCs), sampled when the disease was refractory, from a patient treated with antithyroid drugs. CDR3 DNA: TGTGCCAGCAGTTCTGTATTGGATACGCAGTATTTT. Its protein product is CASSSVLDTQYF.